This T cell receptor beta chain was identified during a study of blood T cell repertoires in COVID-19. Individuals aged roughly 18 to 95 years were recruited from around 22 US areas. This clone occurred once. Data came from immunoSEQ multiplex PCR; TCRdb stores just in-frame clones and leaves some out. The data contain roughly 220,000 clones, more than 80% of them seen just once; the ten biggest clones take up over 3%. Germline V gene sequence: CDR1 SNHLY, CDR2 FYNNEI. The CDR3 is made up of 13 amino acids. V was pared by 6 bases and J by 6 bases, with 4 bases of the junction left unmatched. The chain recombines TRBV2 with TRBJ2-2; TRBD1 matches 7 bases. The clonotype comes from a woman in her 40s with acute COVID-19. The sequenced material came from PBMCs or T cells enriched from blood (not recorded which). CDR3 in amino acids: CASSAQGSGELFF. CDR3 nucleotide sequence: TGTGCCAGCAGCGCACAGGGGTCCGGGGAGCTGTTTTTT.